The 23 T cell receptor beta chains below all came from one sample that was sequenced in a study of T-cell reconstitution after alpha-beta-depleted transplantation in children. Preparation of the TCRbeta library was carried out with unique molecular identifiers. TCRdb fed the PCR reads into MiXCR, producing one record per CDR3 protein. The sample yields more than 85,000 distinct CDR3 sequences, approximately 10% seen once. The sequencing here drew on PBMCs from the stem cell graft donor, taken from the stem cell graft. The receptors here all came from a human donor who donated a stem cell graft to a child with acute lymphoblastic leukemia.

This clonotype has a count of ten or more. V and J are TRBV4-2 and TRBJ2-5, with 13 bases matching TRBD2. Per the germline V gene, CDR1 is LGHNA and CDR2 is YNFKEQ. The CDR3 runs 15 residues. Trimming took 1 base from V and 4 from J; bases not matched to a gene: 0. CDR3 loop: CASSQGTSGRETQYF. In DNA form, the CDR3 reads TGTGCCAGCAGCCAAGGGACTAGCGGGAGAGAGACCCAGTACTTC.

This clonotype was detected ten times or more. The chain links TRBV7-9 to TRBJ1-2; 7 nucleotides agree with TRBD1. This CDR3 region has 12 residues. CDR1 is SEHNR, CDR2 FQNEAQ, per germline (reference sequence). The junction had 5 bases not matched to a gene; V was cut back by 5 bases and J by 8 bases. The CDR3 reads CASSQDRSGYTF. The CDR3 DNA sequence: TGTGCCAGCAGCCAGGACAGGTCCGGCTACACCTTC.

At least ten counts were recorded for this clonotype. This chain uses TRBV29-1 with TRBJ2-6, with D unresolved. The CDR3 spans 13 residues. V lost 5 bases and J 2 bases, leaving 7 bases between the germline ends. Germline CDR1 SQVTM, CDR2 ANQGSEA. The CDR3 bases are TGCAGCGTTACAAGGGCTGGGGCCAACGTCCTGACTTTC. Protein: CSVTRAGANVLTF.

Many counts were recorded for this clonotype. The rearrangement links TRBV12-3 or TRBV12-4 to TRBJ2-3; D perhaps matches TRBD2 (7 bases). The length of the CDR3 is 14 residues. Between the trimmed V and J ends, which lost 1 base and 6 bases, there was a span of 11 bases. The CDR3 bases are TGTGCCAGCAGTTTAGATCGGGGGGCCGATACGCAGTATTTT. It codes for CASSLDRGADTQYF.

Worth noting for this clonotype: This may stem from a read error, because a much larger clone lies one nucleotide away. The rearrangement joins TRBV29-1 to TRBJ1-1, with 9 bases fitting TRBD1. Germline values: CDR1 SQVTM, CDR2 ANQGSEA. This CDR3 is 13 amino acids long. The CDR3 reads CSVRKDRGAEVFF. CDR3 coding DNA: TGCAGCGTAAGAAAGGACAGGGGAGCTGAAGTTTTCTTT.

Ten or more counts support this clonotype. The chain employs TRBV6-5 and TRBJ1-6, with D possibly being TRBD1 (6 bases). V was shortened by 5 bases and J by 6 bases, with 11 bases between the two germline ends. Germline CDR1 and CDR2: MNHEY and SVGAGI. The length of the CDR3 is 14 residues. The CDR3 nucleotides read TGTGCCAGCAGTAGGGACACCGTTAATTCACCCCTCCACTTT. This gives the protein CASSRDTVNSPLHF.

The chain carries TRBV5-1 and TRBJ2-7; tentatively, D is TRBD2 (5 bases). CDR1 SGHRS and CDR2 YFSETQ come from the germline V gene. The V and J ends lost 0 bases and 2 bases respectively, with 9 bases between them. The CDR3 is 14 residues long. The CDR3 loop is CASSLVAPTYEQYF. Here the CDR3 DNA reads TGCGCCAGCAGCTTGGTAGCGCCAACCTACGAGCAGTACTTC.

This clonotype was picked up many times. The gene calls are TRBV18 and TRBJ2-3; unclear D gene. This CDR3 comprises 13 residues. V shed 1 base and J shed 2 bases, with 4 bases lying between them. The germline CDR1 and CDR2 sequences are KGHSH and LQKENI. CDR3 DNA sequence: TGTGCCAGCTCACCACGTCTCACAGATACGCAGTATTTT. Protein sequence: CASSPRLTDTQYF. The full variable domain, completed using reference TRBV18 and TRBJ2-3, is NAGVMQNPRHLVRRRGQEARLRCSPMKGHSHVYWYRQLPEEGLKFMVYLQKENIIDESGMPKERFSAEFPKEGPSILRIQQVVRGDSAAYFCASSPRLTDTQYFGPGTRLTVL.

This clonotype has at least ten counts. CDR3 loop: CASSQEIGIDTDTQYF. The CDR3 DNA reads TGTGCCAGCAGCCAAGAAATCGGGATCGACACAGATACGCAGTATTTT. V is TRBV3-1 and J is TRBJ2-3, with a tentative D call TRBD2 (5 bases). Trimming removed 0 bases from V and 2 bases from J, with 12 bases in between. This CDR3 contains 16 residues. CDR1 and CDR2 (germline): LGHDT, YNNKEL (reference sequence).

In regard to this clonotype: One end of the junction fails to match germline, which may point to a read error. This chain links TRBV12-3 or TRBV12-4 with TRBJ2-1; D may correspond to TRBD1 or TRBD2 (5 bases each). The CDR3 extends over 12 amino acids. CDR3 coding DNA: TGTACCAGCTGTTTAGACTGGGGGGAGCAGTTCTTC. Amino acid sequence: CTSCLDWGEQFF.

The chain joins TRBV11-2 to TRBJ2-2; possible D gene TRBD1, 5 bases. Deletions cut 3 bases from V and 0 bases from J, with 17 bases between. The CDR3 spans 18 residues. Germline values: CDR1 SGHAT, CDR2 FQNNGV. The CDR3 spells CASSFPWGRSSNTGELFF. CDR3 DNA: TGTGCCAGCAGCTTCCCTTGGGGCAGGTCTTCGAACACCGGGGAGCTGTTTTTT.

In this sample, this clonotype turned up many times. The gene calls are TRBV18 and TRBJ2-7, with TRBD2 matching over 13 bases. The CDR3 has 16 amino acids. Germline lookup yields CDR1 KGHSH and CDR2 LQKENI. With V trimmed by 5 bases and J by 2 bases, 6 bases remained unmatched. CDR3 region: CASSVQLAGGAYEQYF. CDR3 coding DNA: TGTGCCAGCTCAGTGCAACTAGCGGGAGGGGCCTACGAGCAGTACTTC.

The table lists this clonotype with many counts. The CDR3 loop is CASSLGRSSYNEQFF. In DNA, the CDR3 is TGTGCCAGCAGCTTGGGGCGAAGCTCCTACAATGAGCAGTTCTTC. V and J are TRBV5-8 and TRBJ2-1; D not certain. CDR3 length: 15 amino acids. The V end lost 0 bases, the J end lost 0 bases, and 7 bases lay between the germline ends. Germline loops: CDR1 SGHTS, CDR2 YDEGEE.

This clonotype was seen just once. The chain is built from TRBV2 and TRBJ1-5; 7 bases match TRBD1. Germline values: CDR1 SNHLY, CDR2 FYNNEI. This CDR3 comprises 19 residues. In nucleotides, the CDR3 is TGTACCATCAGTTTGGACAGGACTACTTTAAGTAGGGGCAATCAGCCCCAGCATTTT. Translation: CTISLDRTTLSRGNQPQHF.

Ten or more counts support this clonotype. The CDR3 region has the DNA TGTGCCAGTAGGGACGGACGGTCAACTAATGAAAAACTGTTTTTT. Protein sequence: CASRDGRSTNEKLFF. The chain couples TRBV19 to TRBJ1-4; unclear D gene. The CDR3 sequence is 15 residues long. Trimming pared 6 bases from V and 0 bases from J, leaving 11 bases between. Germline V gives CDR1 LNHDA, CDR2 SQIVND (reference sequence).

This clonotype was observed at least ten times. The V gene is TRBV20-1, the J gene TRBJ2-1; D is perhaps TRBD2 (6 bases). Germline CDR1 DFQATT, CDR2 SNEGSKA (reference sequence). The CDR3 is 12 residues long. V lost 1 base, J lost 12 bases, and 13 bases lay in between. CDR3 nucleotides: TGCAGTGCTAGAGGGGGCGGGGCTCGGCAGTTCTTC. Residues: CSARGGGARQFF.

This clonotype was observed at least ten times. This sequence joins TRBV7-9 and TRBJ1-3; 9 bases fit TRBD1. Germline CDR1 SEHNR, CDR2 FQNEAQ (reference sequence). The ends lost 5 bases at V and 0 bases at J; junction bases unmatched: 8. The CDR3 spans 17 residues. CDR3 loop: CASSHPGQGSSGNTIYF. In DNA, the CDR3 is TGTGCCAGCAGCCACCCGGGACAGGGATCCTCTGGAAACACCATATATTTT.

Ten or more counts support this clonotype. The V call is TRBV12-3 or TRBV12-4, the J call TRBJ1-5, with D possibly TRBD1 on 6 matching bases. This CDR3 comprises 14 residues. Trimming cost V 4 bases and J 5 bases, with 12 bases left between them. CDR3 region: CASSWGGADQPQHF. The CDR3 coding sequence is TGTGCCAGCAGTTGGGGGGGGGCTGATCAGCCCCAGCATTTT.

This clonotype has a count of ten or more. The V gene is TRBV7-9, the J gene TRBJ2-2, with D tentatively TRBD2 (5 bases). Germline loops: CDR1 SEHNR, CDR2 FQNEAQ (reference sequence). Trimming took 7 bases from V and 0 from J, leaving 15 bases between them. The CDR3 has 16 residues. CDR3 nucleotides: TGTGCCAGCATCCCTACTAGGTTCGCGAACACCGGGGAGCTGTTTTTT. Its protein is CASIPTRFANTGELFF.

This clonotype was detected ten times or more. The chain couples TRBV18 to TRBJ2-7, with 9 positions matching TRBD1. This CDR3 is built from 15 residues. Germline-derived CDR1 and CDR2 are KGHSH and LQKENI. Germline trimming cut 0 bases from V and 5 bases from J; bases unmatched to any gene: 5. CDR3 bases: TGTGCCAGCTCACCACCCGGGACAGGGTGGCACGAGCAGTACTTC. Encoded protein: CASSPPGTGWHEQYF.

This clonotype appeared many times. V gene TRBV27 combines with J gene TRBJ2-5, with D possibly being TRBD1 (6 bases). Germline V lookup: CDR1 MNHEY, CDR2 SMNVEV (reference sequence). Trimming shortened V by 5 bases and J by 7 bases, and 14 bases separated the two germline ends. CDR3 length: 13 residues. As DNA, the CDR3 is TGTGCCAGCAGTCGCCTAACAGGGCTGACCCAGTACTTC. Protein product: CASSRLTGLTQYF.

The chain couples TRBV4-3 to TRBJ2-1; 8 bases line up with TRBD2. V lost 0 bases, J lost 5 bases, and 6 bases stayed unmatched. In germline, CDR1 is LGHNA, CDR2 YSLEER. CDR3 length equals 16 residues. Written as DNA, the CDR3 is TGCGCCAGCAGCCAAGATTCGGGACTAGGGGACAATGAGCAGTTCTTC. Protein product: CASSQDSGLGDNEQFF.

This clonotype was observed at least ten times. The chain uses TRBV5-1 and TRBJ2-1, with 7 bases lining up with TRBD1. Trimming took 4 bases from V and 5 from J; bases not matched to a gene: 15. CDR3 length: 17 residues. CDR1 is SGHRS and CDR2 is YFSETQ in the germline V gene. The CDR3 coding sequence is TGCGCCAGCAGCCTTCTGACAGGGACGATTGTCAACAATGAGCAGTTCTTC. Its protein product is CASSLLTGTIVNNEQFF.